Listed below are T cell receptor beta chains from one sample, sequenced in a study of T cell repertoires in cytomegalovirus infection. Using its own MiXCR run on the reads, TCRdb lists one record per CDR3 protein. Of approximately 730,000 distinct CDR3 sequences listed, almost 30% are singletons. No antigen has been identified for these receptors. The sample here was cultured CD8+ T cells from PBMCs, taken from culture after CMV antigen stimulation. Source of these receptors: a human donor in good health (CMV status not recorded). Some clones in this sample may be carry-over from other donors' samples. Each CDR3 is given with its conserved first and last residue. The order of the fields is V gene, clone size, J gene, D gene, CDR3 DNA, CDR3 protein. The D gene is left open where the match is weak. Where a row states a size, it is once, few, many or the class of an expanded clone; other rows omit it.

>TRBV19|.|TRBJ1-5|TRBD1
TGTGCCAGTAGTCCTCGACAGGGGACGGGGTGGAGCAATCAGCCCCAGCATTTT
CASSPRQGTGWSNQPQHF
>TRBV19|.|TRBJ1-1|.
TGTGCCAGTAGTATAGATCTGCGGCTCCTGAACACTGAAGCTTTCTTT
CASSIDLRLLNTEAFF
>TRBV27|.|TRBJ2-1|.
TGTGCCAGCAGTTTATCTCCGGGTAGCTCCTACAATGAGCAGTTCTTC
CASSLSPGSSYNEQFF
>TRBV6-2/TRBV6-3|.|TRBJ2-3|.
TGTGCCAGCAGCCTACTTATGGCCACAGATACGCAGTATTTT
CASSLLMATDTQYF
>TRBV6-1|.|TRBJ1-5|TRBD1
TGTGCCAGCAGTACGCTACCGGGACAGGGCGATCAGCCCCAGCATTTT
CASSTLPGQGDQPQHF
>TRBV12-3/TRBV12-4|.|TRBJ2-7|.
TGTGCCAGCAGTCGACAGGTCTTGAACGAGCAGTACTTC
CASSRQVLNEQYF
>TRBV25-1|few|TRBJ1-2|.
TGTGCCAGCAGTGATGGTGAGGGGCTGGACTATGGCTACACCTTC
CASSDGEGLDYGYTF
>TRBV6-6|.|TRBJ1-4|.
TGTGCCAGCAGTCCCCTCGACCCGACGAGGGAAAAACTGTTTTTT
CASSPLDPTREKLFF
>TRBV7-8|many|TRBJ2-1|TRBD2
TGTGCCAGCAGTCCTAGCGGGGGTACTTACAATGAGCAGTTCTTC
CASSPSGGTYNEQFF
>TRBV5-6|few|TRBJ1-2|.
TGTGCCAGCAGTGTTTATGCAGCGGACCCTAGGGGCTACACCTTC
CASSVYAADPRGYTF
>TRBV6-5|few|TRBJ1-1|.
TGTGCCAGCAGTCCCAACGGGGGAGACACTGAAGCTTTCTTT
CASSPNGGDTEAFF
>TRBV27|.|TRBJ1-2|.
TGTGCCAGCAGTTTTAACGGAGAAAACTATGGCTACACCTTC
CASSFNGENYGYTF
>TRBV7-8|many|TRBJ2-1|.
TGTGCCAGCAACCCTCCCCCGCAGCCTTACAATGAGCAGTTCTTC
CASNPPPQPYNEQFF